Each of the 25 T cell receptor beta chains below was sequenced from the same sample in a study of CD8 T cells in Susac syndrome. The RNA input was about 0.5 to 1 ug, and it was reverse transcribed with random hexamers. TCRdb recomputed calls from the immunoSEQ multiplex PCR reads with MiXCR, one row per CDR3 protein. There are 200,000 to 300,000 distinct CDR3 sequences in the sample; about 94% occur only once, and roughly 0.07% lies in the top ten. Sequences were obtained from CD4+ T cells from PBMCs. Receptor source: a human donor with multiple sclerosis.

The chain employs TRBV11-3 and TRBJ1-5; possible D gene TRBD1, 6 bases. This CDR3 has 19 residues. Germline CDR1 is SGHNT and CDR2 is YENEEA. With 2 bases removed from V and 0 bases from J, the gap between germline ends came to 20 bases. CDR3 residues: CASSLRTAKHPYSNQPQHF. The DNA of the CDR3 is TGTGCCAGCAGCTTACGGACAGCTAAACACCCTTATAGCAATCAGCCCCAGCATTTT.

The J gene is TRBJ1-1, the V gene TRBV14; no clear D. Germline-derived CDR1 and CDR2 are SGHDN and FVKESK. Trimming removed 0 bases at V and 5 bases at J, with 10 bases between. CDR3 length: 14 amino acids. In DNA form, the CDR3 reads TGTGCCAGCAGCCAAGAGCCGGAAGGGACTGAAGCTTTCTTT. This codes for CASSQEPEGTEAFF.

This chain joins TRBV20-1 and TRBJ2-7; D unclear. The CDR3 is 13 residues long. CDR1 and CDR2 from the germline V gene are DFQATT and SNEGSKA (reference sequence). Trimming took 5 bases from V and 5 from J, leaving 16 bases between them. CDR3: CSALSDNSHEQYF. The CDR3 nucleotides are TGCAGTGCTCTCTCTGACAATTCCCACGAGCAGTACTTC.

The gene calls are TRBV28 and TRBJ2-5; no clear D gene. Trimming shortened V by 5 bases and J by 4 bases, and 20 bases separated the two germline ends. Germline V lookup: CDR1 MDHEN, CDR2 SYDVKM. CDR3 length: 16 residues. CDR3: CASSRPTQFGTETQYF. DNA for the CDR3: TGTGCCAGCAGTCGCCCCACGCAGTTTGGCACAGAGACCCAGTACTTC.

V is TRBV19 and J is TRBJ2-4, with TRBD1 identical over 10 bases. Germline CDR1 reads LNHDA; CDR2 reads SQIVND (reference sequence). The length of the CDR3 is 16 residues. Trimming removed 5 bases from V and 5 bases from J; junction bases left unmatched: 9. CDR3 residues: CASSAQGQGFQNIQYF. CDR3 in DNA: TGTGCCAGTAGTGCCCAGGGACAGGGGTTCCAAAACATTCAGTACTTC.

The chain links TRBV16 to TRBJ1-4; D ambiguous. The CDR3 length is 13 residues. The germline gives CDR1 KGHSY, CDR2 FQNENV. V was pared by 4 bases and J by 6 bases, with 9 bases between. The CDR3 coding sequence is TGTGCCAGCAGCCTAGGCTTCGATGAAAAACTGTTTTTT. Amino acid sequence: CASSLGFDEKLFF.

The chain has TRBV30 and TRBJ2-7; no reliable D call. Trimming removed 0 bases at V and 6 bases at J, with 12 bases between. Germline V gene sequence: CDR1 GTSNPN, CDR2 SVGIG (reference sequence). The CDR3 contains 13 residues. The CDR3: CAWSVPDKPEQYF. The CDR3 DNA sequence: TGTGCCTGGAGTGTACCCGATAAGCCCGAGCAGTACTTC.

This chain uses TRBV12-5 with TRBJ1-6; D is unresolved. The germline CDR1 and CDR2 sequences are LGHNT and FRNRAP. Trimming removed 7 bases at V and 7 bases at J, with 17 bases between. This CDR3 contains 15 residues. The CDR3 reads CASASPSVGNSPLHF. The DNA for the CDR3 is TGTGCTAGTGCCTCCCCCAGCGTCGGAAATTCACCCCTCCACTTT.

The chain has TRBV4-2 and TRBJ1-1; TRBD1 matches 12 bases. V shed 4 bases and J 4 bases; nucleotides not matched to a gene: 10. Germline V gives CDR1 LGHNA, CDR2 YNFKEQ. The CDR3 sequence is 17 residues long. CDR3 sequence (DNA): TGTGCCAGCAGCCGGGACAGGGGGCGCCGGTTGGGCACTGAAGCTTTCTTT. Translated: CASSRDRGRRLGTEAFF.

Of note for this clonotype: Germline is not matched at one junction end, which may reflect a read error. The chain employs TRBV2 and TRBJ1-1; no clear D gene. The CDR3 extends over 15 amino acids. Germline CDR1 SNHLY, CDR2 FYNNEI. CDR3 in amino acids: CASSGGFGWNTEAFF. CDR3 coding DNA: TGCGCCAGCAGTGGAGGGTTTGGCTGGAACACTGAAGCTTTCTTT.

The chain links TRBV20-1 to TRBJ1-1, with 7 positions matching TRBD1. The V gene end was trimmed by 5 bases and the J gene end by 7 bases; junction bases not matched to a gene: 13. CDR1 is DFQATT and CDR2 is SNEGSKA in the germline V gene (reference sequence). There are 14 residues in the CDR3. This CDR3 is CSAVRETGLNEAFF. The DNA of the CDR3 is TGCAGTGCTGTCCGTGAGACAGGGCTGAATGAAGCTTTCTTT.

The CDR3: CASSQFSMPTEAFF. The CDR3 DNA is TGCGCCAGCAGTCAATTCTCCATGCCCACTGAAGCTTTCTTT. V is TRBV23-1 and J is TRBJ1-1; D gene uncertain. TRBV23-1 is reported as an ORF; its role is uncertain. The CDR3 spans 14 residues. Trimming cost V 1 base and J 4 bases, with 10 bases left between them.

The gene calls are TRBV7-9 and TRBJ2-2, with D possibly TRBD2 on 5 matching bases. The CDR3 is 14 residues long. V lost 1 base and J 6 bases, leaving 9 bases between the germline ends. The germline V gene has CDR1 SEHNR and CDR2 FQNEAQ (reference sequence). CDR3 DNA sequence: TGTGCCAGCAGCTTAGGGGAGCACTCCGGGGAGCTGTTTTTT. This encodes CASSLGEHSGELFF.

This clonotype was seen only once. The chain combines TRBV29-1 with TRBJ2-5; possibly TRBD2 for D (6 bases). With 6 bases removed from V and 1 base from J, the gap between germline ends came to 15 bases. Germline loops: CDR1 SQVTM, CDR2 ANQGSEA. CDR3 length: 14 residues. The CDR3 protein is CSVGGSGSQETQYF. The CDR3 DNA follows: TGCAGCGTCGGGGGTAGCGGTAGCCAAGAGACCCAGTACTTC.

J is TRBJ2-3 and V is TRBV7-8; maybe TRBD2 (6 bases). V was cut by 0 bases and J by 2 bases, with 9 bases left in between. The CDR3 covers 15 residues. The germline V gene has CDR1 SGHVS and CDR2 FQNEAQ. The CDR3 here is CASSLARGDTDTQYF. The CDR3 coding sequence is TGTGCCAGCAGCTTAGCGCGGGGCGACACAGATACGCAGTATTTT. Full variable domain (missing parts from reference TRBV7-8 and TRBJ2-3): GAGVSQSPRYKVAKRGQDVALRCDPISGHVSLFWYQQALGQGPEFLTYFQNEAQLDKSGLPSDRFFAERPEGSVSTLKIQRTQQEDSAVYLCASSLARGDTDTQYFGPGTRLTVL.

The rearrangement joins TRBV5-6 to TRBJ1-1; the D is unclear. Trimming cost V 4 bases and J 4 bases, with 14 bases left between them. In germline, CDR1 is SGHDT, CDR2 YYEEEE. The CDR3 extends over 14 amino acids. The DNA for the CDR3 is TGTGCCAGCAGCCCGGACGCGGCGGGCACTGAAGCTTTCTTT. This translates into CASSPDAAGTEAFF.

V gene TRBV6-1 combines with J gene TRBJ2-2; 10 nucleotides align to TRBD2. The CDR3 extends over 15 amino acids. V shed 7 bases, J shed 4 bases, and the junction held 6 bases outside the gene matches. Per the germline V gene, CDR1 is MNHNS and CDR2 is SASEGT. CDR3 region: CASTVTSGLTGELFF. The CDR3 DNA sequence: TGTGCCAGCACTGTGACTAGCGGGCTCACCGGGGAGCTGTTTTTT.

The CDR3 here is CSAIPAGQETQYF. For the CDR3, the DNA is TGCAGTGCCATACCAGCGGGGCAAGAGACCCAGTACTTC. The chain uses TRBV20-1 and TRBJ2-5, with 7 bases fitting TRBD2. Trimming at V came to 6 bases and at J to 2 bases, leaving 6 bases not matched to a gene. The CDR3 length is 13 residues. The germline CDR1 and CDR2 sequences are DFQATT and SNEGSKA (reference sequence).

The CDR3 sequence: CASRDRIQSNYGYTF. The CDR3 bases are TGTGCCAGCAGAGACAGGATTCAGTCTAACTATGGCTACACCTTC. This chain connects TRBV2 to TRBJ1-2; perhaps TRBD1 as D (6 bases). The V end was cut by 6 bases, the J end by 0 bases, with 14 bases between. The CDR3 extends over 15 amino acids. Germline assignment: CDR1 SNHLY and CDR2 FYNNEI.

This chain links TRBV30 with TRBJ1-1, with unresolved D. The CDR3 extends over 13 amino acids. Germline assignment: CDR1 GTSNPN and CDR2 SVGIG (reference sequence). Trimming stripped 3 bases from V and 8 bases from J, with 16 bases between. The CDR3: CAWSPIPVPEAFF. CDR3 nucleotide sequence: TGTGCCTGGAGCCCCATCCCAGTCCCAGAAGCTTTCTTT.

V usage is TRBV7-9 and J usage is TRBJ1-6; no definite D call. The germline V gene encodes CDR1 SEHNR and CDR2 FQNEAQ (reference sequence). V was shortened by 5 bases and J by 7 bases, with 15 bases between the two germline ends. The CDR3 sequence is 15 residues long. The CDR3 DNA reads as TGTGCCAGCAGCGGACGGACTGGCACCAATTCACCCCTCCACTTT. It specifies CASSGRTGTNSPLHF. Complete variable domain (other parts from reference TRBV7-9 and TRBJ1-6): DTGVSQNPRHKITKRGQNVTFRCDPISEHNRLYWYRQTLGQGPEFLTYFQNEAQLEKSRLLSDRFSAERPKGSFSTLEIQRTEQGDSAMYLCASSGRTGTNSPLHFGNGTRLTVT.

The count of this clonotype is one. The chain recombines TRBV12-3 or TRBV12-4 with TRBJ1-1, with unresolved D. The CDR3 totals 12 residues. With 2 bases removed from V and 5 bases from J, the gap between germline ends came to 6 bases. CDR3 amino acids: CASSLRRTEAFF. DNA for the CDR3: TGTGCCAGCAGTTTAAGGAGGACTGAAGCTTTCTTT.

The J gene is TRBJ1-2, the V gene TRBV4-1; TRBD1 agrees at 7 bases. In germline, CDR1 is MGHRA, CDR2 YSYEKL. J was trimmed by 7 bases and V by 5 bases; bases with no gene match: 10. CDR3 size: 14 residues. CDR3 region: CASSVRQQGSGYTF. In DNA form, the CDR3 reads TGCGCCAGCAGCGTTCGTCAACAGGGGTCTGGCTACACCTTC.

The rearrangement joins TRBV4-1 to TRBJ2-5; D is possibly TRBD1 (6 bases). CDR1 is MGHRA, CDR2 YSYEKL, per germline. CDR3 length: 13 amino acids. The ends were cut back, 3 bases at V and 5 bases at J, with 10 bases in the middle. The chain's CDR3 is CASSQWTEETQYF. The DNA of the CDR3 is TGCGCCAGCAGCCAGTGGACAGAGGAGACCCAGTACTTC.

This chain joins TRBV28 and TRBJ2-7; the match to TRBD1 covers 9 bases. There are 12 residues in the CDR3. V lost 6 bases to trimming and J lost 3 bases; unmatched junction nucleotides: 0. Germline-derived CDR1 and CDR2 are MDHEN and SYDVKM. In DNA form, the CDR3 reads TGTGCCAGCAGGGACAGGGGCTACGAGCAGTACGTC. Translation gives CASRDRGYEQYV.